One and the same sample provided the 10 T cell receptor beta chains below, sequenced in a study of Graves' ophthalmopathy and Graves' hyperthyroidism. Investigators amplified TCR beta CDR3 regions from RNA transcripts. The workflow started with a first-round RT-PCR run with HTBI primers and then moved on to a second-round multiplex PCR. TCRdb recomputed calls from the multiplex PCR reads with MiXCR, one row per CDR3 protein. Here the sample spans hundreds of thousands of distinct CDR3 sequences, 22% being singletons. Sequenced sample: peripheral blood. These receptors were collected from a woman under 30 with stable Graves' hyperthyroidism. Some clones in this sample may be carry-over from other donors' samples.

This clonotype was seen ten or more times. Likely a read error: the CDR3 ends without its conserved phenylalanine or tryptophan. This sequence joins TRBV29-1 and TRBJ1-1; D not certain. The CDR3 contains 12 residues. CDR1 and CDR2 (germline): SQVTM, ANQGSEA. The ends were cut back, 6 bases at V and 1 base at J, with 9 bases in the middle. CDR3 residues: CSVGRANTEAFL. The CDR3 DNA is TGCAGCGTCGGGCGTGCGAACACTGAAGCTTTCCTT.

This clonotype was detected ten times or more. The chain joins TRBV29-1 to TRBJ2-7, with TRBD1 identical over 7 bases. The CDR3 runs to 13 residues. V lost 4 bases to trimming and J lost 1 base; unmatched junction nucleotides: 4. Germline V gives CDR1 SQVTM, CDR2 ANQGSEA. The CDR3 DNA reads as TGCAGCGTTGGGACAGGTCCTTCCTACGAGCAGTACTTC. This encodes CSVGTGPSYEQYF.

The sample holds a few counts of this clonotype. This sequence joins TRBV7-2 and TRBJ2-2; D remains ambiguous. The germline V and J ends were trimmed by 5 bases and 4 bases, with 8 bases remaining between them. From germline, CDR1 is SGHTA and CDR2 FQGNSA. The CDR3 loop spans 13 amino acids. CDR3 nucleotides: TGTGCCAGCAGCCCAAGTTCCACCGGGGAGCTGTTTTTT. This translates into CASSPSSTGELFF. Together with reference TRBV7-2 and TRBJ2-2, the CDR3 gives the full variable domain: GAGVSQSPSNKVTEKGKDVELRCDPISGHTALYWYRQSLGQGLEFLIYFQGNSAPDKSGLPSDRFSAERTGGSVSTLTIQRTQQEDSAVYLCASSPSSTGELFFGEGSRLTVL.

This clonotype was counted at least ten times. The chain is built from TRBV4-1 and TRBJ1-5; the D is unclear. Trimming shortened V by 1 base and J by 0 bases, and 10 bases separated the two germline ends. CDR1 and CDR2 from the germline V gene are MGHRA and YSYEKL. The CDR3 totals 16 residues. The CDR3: CASSQVEGPSNQPQHF. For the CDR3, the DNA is TGCGCCAGCAGCCAAGTAGAAGGGCCTAGCAATCAGCCCCAGCATTTT.

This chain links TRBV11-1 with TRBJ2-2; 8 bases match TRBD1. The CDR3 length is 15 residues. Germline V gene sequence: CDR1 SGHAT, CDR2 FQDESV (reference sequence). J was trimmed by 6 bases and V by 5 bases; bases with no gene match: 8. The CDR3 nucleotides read TGTGCCAGCAGCCCCACCAGGGGGCGCGCCGGGGAGCTGTTTTTT. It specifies CASSPTRGRAGELFF.

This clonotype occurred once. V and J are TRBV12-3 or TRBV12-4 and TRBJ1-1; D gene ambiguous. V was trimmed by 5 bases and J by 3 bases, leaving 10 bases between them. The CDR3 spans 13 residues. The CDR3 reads CASSPWDDTEAFF. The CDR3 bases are TGTGCCAGCAGTCCCTGGGATGACACTGAAGCTTTCTTT.

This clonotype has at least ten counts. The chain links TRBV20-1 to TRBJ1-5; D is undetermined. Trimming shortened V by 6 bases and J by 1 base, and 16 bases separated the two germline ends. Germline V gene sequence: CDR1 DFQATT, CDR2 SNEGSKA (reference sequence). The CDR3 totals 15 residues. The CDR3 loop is CSAASGPGSNQPQHF. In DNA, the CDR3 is TGCAGTGCCGCGAGCGGACCGGGGAGCAATCAGCCCCAGCATTTT.

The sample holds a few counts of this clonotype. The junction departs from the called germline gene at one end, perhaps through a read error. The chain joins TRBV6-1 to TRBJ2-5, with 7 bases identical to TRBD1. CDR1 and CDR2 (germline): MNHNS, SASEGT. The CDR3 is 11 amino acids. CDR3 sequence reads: CASSEPGTVNF. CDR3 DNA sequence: TGTGCCAGCAGTGAACCCGGGACAGTAAATTTC.

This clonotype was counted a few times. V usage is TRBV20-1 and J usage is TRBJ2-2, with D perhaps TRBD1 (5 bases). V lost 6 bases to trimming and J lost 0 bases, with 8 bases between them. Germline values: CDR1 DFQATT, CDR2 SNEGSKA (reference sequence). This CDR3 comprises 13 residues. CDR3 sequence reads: CSAAGPNTGELFF. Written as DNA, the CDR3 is TGCAGTGCCGCAGGGCCGAACACCGGGGAGCTGTTTTTT.

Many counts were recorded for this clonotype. The chain's CDR3 is CSVDQPGGLANYGYTF. CDR3 in DNA: TGCAGCGTTGATCAGCCAGGGGGCCTAGCTAACTATGGCTACACCTTC. The rearrangement joins TRBV29-1 to TRBJ1-2; 8 bases fit TRBD1. The germline gives CDR1 SQVTM, CDR2 ANQGSEA. V shed 3 bases and J 0 bases; nucleotides not matched to a gene: 9. The CDR3 is 16 residues long.